Sequencing of this TCR beta chain was carried out in a study of blood T cell repertoires in COVID-19. About the study: Sites across the United States, Italy and Spain contributed samples from acute and convalescent COVID-19. PBMCs, B-cell-depleted T cells, or T cells provided the cDNA or gDNA that made up the material.

Methods used by the authors: Scientists estimated how many nucleated cells there were by amplifying reference gene primers. Repertoires were generated with immunoSEQ multiplex PCR, while TCRdb's copy carries only in-frame clones and drops some. V and J calls and clone size are copied from that table; D and trimming were computed from the DNA. The repertoire consists of roughly 17,000 clones, with about nine tenths occurring once and the leading ten covering about 16%. The CDR3 spans 14 residues. The sequenced sample consisted of peripheral blood. This receptor was obtained from a human donor with active COVID-19. The donor label of this sample is uncertain. V gene TRBV21-1 combines with J gene TRBJ2-3; TRBD2 was called by the table and not checked on the DNA. TRBV21-1 is a pseudogene locus. The CDR3 nucleotides read TGTGCCAGCAGCAAATCATTTCCGGGAGATACGCAGTATTTT. Amino acids: CASSKSFPGDTQYF.